The clone carrying this T cell receptor beta chain came up a few times. Its antigen is not known. The CDR3 is 15 residues long. V was cut by 5 bases and J by 7 bases, with 20 bases left in between. Germline V gene data show CDR1 as SQVTM and CDR2 as ANQGSEA. This specimen comes from a study of Ad26.COV2.S vaccination and SARS-CoV-2 variants. Study findings and constraints: Non-spike TCR breadth was similar in vaccine and placebo recipients. Substantial breadth was reported for post-vaccination spike-specific CD8+ and CD4+ T cells.

Clones were sequenced by immunoSEQ multiplex PCR, and TCRdb holds only the in-frame ones, with some missing. The sample shows hundreds of thousands of clones, more than 70% of them seen only once. The treatment here: some 20 received Ad26.COV2.S at low or high dose, single or two shots; 5 received placebo; per-sample allocation not given. Day 63 following the first vaccine or placebo injection was when the samples were taken. This vaccine is an Ad26 vector that expresses the Wuhan-strain SARS-CoV-2 spike. The chain joins TRBV29-1 to TRBJ2-2, with D maybe TRBD2 (6 bases). Sample: peripheral blood, taken in a trial of Ad26.COV2.S vaccine versus placebo. The sequence was collected from a person aged 18 to 59 who received the Ad26.COV2.S COVID-19 vaccine or a placebo. The CDR3 sequence is CSVRRAGSGGGELFF. The CDR3 region has the DNA TGCAGCGTTCGCCGAGCGGGTTCTGGAGGCGGGGAGCTGTTTTTT.